This paragraph reports one T cell receptor beta chain. Its matching antigen is unknown. Assay: immunoSEQ multiplex PCR; the TCRdb copy retains only in-frame clones and omits some. Here the sample spans about 40,000 clones, roughly 84% being singletons. The data were taken from a study of a mutant IDH1 vaccine in newly diagnosed glioma. Looking at the study overall: Eight vaccinations reached patients in weeks 1, 3, 5, 7, 11, 15, 19 and 23. The earlier regimen, radiotherapy, temozolomide, or both, was most often both. Vaccine dosing followed radiotherapy by 4-6 weeks, or accompanied temozolomide cycles.

V was clipped by 3 bases and J by 7 bases, with 14 bases between them. The CDR3 loop spans 14 amino acids. Germline loops: CDR1 SGHRS, CDR2 YFSETQ. Time point described: week 11, during vaccination. Every vaccination contained 300 ug of the mutant IDH1 20-mer peptide and was paired with topical imiquimod. Each of the donors came in with new WHO grade 3 or 4 astrocytomas that were IDH1-mutant and ATRX-lost. Sequenced here: PBMCs, sampled from a glioma patient whose treatment included an IDH1 peptide vaccine. This sequence was found in a man between 35 and 55 years old with glioma. The chain couples TRBV5-1 to TRBJ2-1; D tentatively reads TRBD1 or TRBD2 (5 bases each). The CDR3 spells CASSSRGYGNEQFF. CDR3 DNA sequence: TGCGCCAGCAGCTCCCGGGGCTATGGAAATGAGCAGTTCTTC.